These 29 T cell receptor beta chains share one sample of origin, sequenced in a study of Ad26.COV2.S vaccination and SARS-CoV-2 variants. Treatment noted: about 20 received Ad26.COV2.S at low or high dose, single or two shots; about 5 received placebo; per-sample allocation not given. On day 63 after the first injection, vaccine and placebo recipients gave samples. The table came from immunoSEQ multiplex PCR; TCRdb's copy has only in-frame clones and leaves some out. The sample lists about 680,000 clones, 70% to 90% occurring once. The sample in question was peripheral blood, obtained in a trial of Ad26.COV2.S vaccine versus placebo. These receptors were obtained from a person aged 18-65 years who received the Ad26.COV2.S COVID-19 vaccine or a placebo.

The chain couples TRBV20-1 to TRBJ2-7; D may match TRBD1 or TRBD2 (5 bases each). The CDR3 spans 15 residues. The germline CDR1 and CDR2 sequences are DFQATT and SNEGSKA (reference sequence). Trimming took 3 bases from V and 3 from J, leaving 18 bases between them. CDR3 protein: CSASYSLGRIYEQYF. For the CDR3, the DNA is TGCAGTGCTAGTTACAGCCTGGGACGGATCTACGAGCAGTACTTC.

The gene calls are TRBV30 and TRBJ1-6; possible D gene TRBD1, 5 bases. This CDR3 contains 14 residues. The ends were cut back, 2 bases at V and 7 bases at J, with 12 bases in the middle. Germline CDR1 and CDR2: GTSNPN and SVGIG (reference sequence). CDR3 in DNA: TGTGCCTGGAGTATATGGACACTCAATTCACCCCTCCACTTT. Translated, it gives CAWSIWTLNSPLHF. Variable domain in full (rest from reference TRBV30 and TRBJ1-6): SQTIHQWPATLVQPVGSPLSLECTVEGTSNPNLYWYRQAAGRGLQLLFYSVGIGQISSEVPQNLSASRPQDRQFILSSKKLLLSDSGFYLCAWSIWTLNSPLHFGNGTRLTVT.

The rearrangement joins TRBV6-5 to TRBJ2-3; D is unresolved. The V end was cut by 0 bases, the J end by 5 bases, with 15 bases between. Germline CDR1 is MNHEY and CDR2 is SVGAGI. CDR3 length equals 16 residues. CDR3 in DNA: TGTGCCAGCAGTTACTCAGACGGTATTCTGGGAGATACGCAGTATTTT. This sequence encodes CASSYSDGILGDTQYF.

The chain has TRBV9 and TRBJ1-6; no clear D. The CDR3 loop spans 14 amino acids. From germline, CDR1 is SGDLS and CDR2 YYNGEE. The germline V and J ends were trimmed by 0 bases and 10 bases, with 11 bases remaining between them. CDR3 bases: TGTGCCAGCAGCGTAGAGAGGACGGGGTCACCCCTCCACTTT. Protein: CASSVERTGSPLHF.

The chain combines TRBV6-5 with TRBJ2-2; no firm D call. The germline V gene encodes CDR1 MNHEY and CDR2 SVGAGI. CDR3 length: 13 amino acids. Trimming pared 8 bases from V and 0 bases from J, leaving 7 bases between. CDR3 amino acids: CASEEANTGELFF. CDR3 coding DNA: TGTGCCAGCGAAGAGGCGAACACCGGGGAGCTGTTTTTT.

The sample holds one count of this clone. This rearrangement joins TRBV11-2 to TRBJ2-5; weak D call: TRBD2 (5 bases). The germline CDR1 and CDR2 sequences are SGHAT and FQNNGV. There are 12 residues in the CDR3. V dropped 5 bases and J dropped 5 bases, with 9 bases sitting between them. DNA of the CDR3: TGTGCCAGCAGCCGGGAAGGGGAGACCCAGTACTTC. Amino acids: CASSREGETQYF. Supplemented by reference TRBV11-2 and TRBJ2-5, the full variable domain reads EAGVAQSPRYKIIEKRQSVAFWCNPISGHATLYWYQQILGQGPKLLIQFQNNGVVDDSQLPKDRFSAERLKGVDSTLKIQPAKLEDSAVYLCASSREGETQYFGPGTRLLVL.

This chain connects TRBV6-1 to TRBJ1-2; 8 bases fit TRBD1. The CDR3 has 17 residues. Losses at the gene ends were 4 bases for V and 6 bases for J; bases not matched to a gene: 16. Germline CDR1 is MNHNS and CDR2 is SASEGT. Here the CDR3 DNA reads TGTGCCAGCAGTGGTATTTATAGAGGACAGGGAGAGGATGGCTACACCTTC. Protein product: CASSGIYRGQGEDGYTF.

The chain couples TRBV5-6 to TRBJ1-6; D is perhaps TRBD1 (6 bases). CDR1 SGHDT and CDR2 YYEEEE come from the germline V gene. Trimming took 4 bases from V and 0 from J, leaving 14 bases between them. The CDR3 loop spans 17 amino acids. CDR3: CASSPRGDDSYNSPLHF. As DNA, the CDR3 is TGTGCCAGCAGCCCAAGGGGGGACGACTCCTATAATTCACCCCTCCACTTT.

This rearrangement joins TRBV3-1 (or the pseudogene TRBV3-2) to TRBJ2-1; 9 nucleotides align to TRBD1. V dropped 4 bases and J dropped 2; count of bases not matched to a gene: 3. CDR3 length equals 15 residues. Germline values: CDR1 LGHDT, CDR2 YNNKEL (reference sequence). The CDR3 spells CASSLGQGTYNEQFF. CDR3 sequence (DNA): TGTGCCAGCAGCCTTGGACAGGGGACCTACAATGAGCAGTTCTTC.

Concerning this clone itself: Additional DNA sequences in this sample encode the identical CDR3. The chain couples TRBV18 to TRBJ1-3; TRBD1 matches 7 bases. The germline V gene has CDR1 KGHSH and CDR2 LQKENI. Germline trimming cut 3 bases from V and 1 base from J; bases unmatched to any gene: 3. The CDR3 sequence is 15 residues long. This CDR3 reads CASSPATGSGNTIYF. The DNA for the CDR3 is TGTGCCAGCTCACCCGCGACAGGGTCTGGAAACACCATATATTTT.

Comments on this clone: The same CDR3 also results from other DNA sequences found in this sample. The rearrangement uses TRBV5-1 and TRBJ2-1; 11 nucleotides agree with TRBD2. The length of the CDR3 is 15 residues. Germline CDR1 reads SGHRS; CDR2 reads YFSETQ. J lost 7 bases, V lost 0 bases, and 3 bases had no gene match. The CDR3 DNA reads as TGCGCCAGCAGCTTGGGGCTAGCGGGAGGTAATGAGCAGTTCTTC. Translating it yields CASSLGLAGGNEQFF.

The chain has TRBV3-1 (or the pseudogene TRBV3-2) and TRBJ2-7; possibly TRBD2 for D (7 bases). The V and J ends lost 1 base and 5 bases respectively, with 21 bases between them. This CDR3 is 17 amino acids long. Germline values: CDR1 LGHDT, CDR2 YNNKEL (reference sequence). The CDR3 nucleotides read TGTGCCAGCAGCCAAGGGGGGGCCGGGACTAACGTGGACGAGCAGTACTTC. It encodes CASSQGGAGTNVDEQYF.

The genes are TRBV6-4 and TRBJ2-2; 9 bases agree with TRBD2. The CDR3 loop spans 17 amino acids. The ends lost 5 bases at V and 0 bases at J; junction bases unmatched: 7. CDR1 and CDR2 (germline): MRHNA, SNTAGT. The chain's CDR3 is CASSRNSGSPNTGELFF. The CDR3 DNA reads TGTGCCAGCAGTCGTAATAGCGGGAGTCCGAACACCGGGGAGCTGTTTTTT.

The V call is TRBV11-3, the J call TRBJ2-1; maybe TRBD2 (5 bases). This CDR3 contains 13 residues. The germline V and J ends were trimmed by 1 base and 10 bases, with 11 bases remaining between them. Germline values: CDR1 SGHNT, CDR2 YENEEA. CDR3 sequence reads: CASSLGSSDEQFF. For the CDR3, the DNA is TGTGCCAGCAGCTTAGGTAGTAGCGACGAGCAGTTCTTC.

This clone was observed once. V is TRBV25-1 and J is TRBJ1-1, with a possible D match to TRBD1 (5 bases). The CDR3 has 12 amino acids. Trimming removed 4 bases from V and 6 bases from J, with 9 bases in between. Germline assignment: CDR1 MGHDK and CDR2 SYGVNS. CDR3 sequence: CASSGGHSEAFF. CDR3 nucleotides: TGTGCCAGCAGTGGAGGACATTCTGAAGCTTTCTTT.

The CDR3 protein is CASSASASYTGELFF. The CDR3 DNA is TGTGCCAGCAGCGCCTCAGCCTCCTACACCGGGGAGCTGTTTTTT. The rearrangement links TRBV9 to TRBJ2-2, with D hard to call. Looked up from germline, CDR1 is SGDLS and CDR2 is YYNGEE. The length of the CDR3 is 15 residues. V was shortened by 3 bases and J by 3 bases, with 12 bases between the two germline ends.

The rearrangement links TRBV7-2 to TRBJ2-5; D not certain. CDR1 and CDR2 from the germline V gene are SGHTA and FQGNSA. The V end was cut by 0 bases, the J end by 5 bases, with 13 bases between. There are 15 residues in the CDR3. The CDR3 is CASSLAFGRSETQYF. CDR3 in DNA: TGTGCCAGCAGCTTAGCTTTTGGTCGGAGTGAGACCCAGTACTTC.

The genes are TRBV5-1 and TRBJ2-7; D might be TRBD2 (6 bases). V lost 0 bases to trimming and J lost 6 bases, with 13 bases between them. CDR3 length: 14 amino acids. In germline, CDR1 is SGHRS, CDR2 YFSETQ. The CDR3 region is CASSLAVVGGEQYF. In nucleotides, the CDR3 is TGCGCCAGCAGCTTGGCCGTCGTCGGGGGCGAGCAGTACTTC.

This chain connects TRBV6-2 or TRBV6-3 to TRBJ1-2, with 7 bases lining up with TRBD1. CDR1 and CDR2 from the germline V gene are MNHEY and SVGEGT. V shed 3 bases, J shed 10 bases, and the junction held 8 bases outside the gene matches. The CDR3 extends over 13 amino acids. This CDR3 reads CASSYYRGSVYTF. CDR3 in DNA: TGTGCCAGCAGTTATTACAGGGGTTCTGTCTACACCTTC.

The chain recombines TRBV6-5 with TRBJ2-4; 7 bases are a match to TRBD1. The germline V gene encodes CDR1 MNHEY and CDR2 SVGAGI. Trimming cost V 4 bases and J 7 bases; bases outside gene matches: 1. The CDR3 has 12 amino acids. CDR3 bases: TGTGCCAGCAGTTTGACAGGGAACATTCAGTACTTC. Protein sequence: CASSLTGNIQYF.

The sample holds a few counts of this clone. The chain is built from TRBV6-5 and TRBJ1-2; 7 bases are shared with TRBD1. J was trimmed by 4 bases and V by 2 bases; bases with no gene match: 4. The CDR3 has 14 residues. Germline CDR1 and CDR2: MNHEY and SVGAGI. This CDR3 reads CASSYNRDSYGYTF. Here the CDR3 DNA reads TGTGCCAGCAGTTACAACCGGGACAGCTATGGCTACACCTTC.

The genes are TRBV10-3 and TRBJ2-1; D is perhaps TRBD2 (6 bases). The CDR3 consists of 16 residues. Trimming stripped 4 bases from V and 1 base from J, with 14 bases between. Germline CDR1 is ENHRY and CDR2 is SYGVKD. The CDR3 DNA follows: TGTGCCATCAGTGGACTAGGCCGTACTTCCTACAATGAGCAGTTCTTC. It yields the protein CAISGLGRTSYNEQFF.

The chain couples TRBV30 to TRBJ1-4; 9 bases fit TRBD1. Germline V lookup: CDR1 GTSNPN, CDR2 SVGIG (reference sequence). The junction had 4 bases not matched to a gene; V was cut back by 1 base and J by 7 bases. This CDR3 spans 14 amino acids. The CDR3 DNA follows: TGTGCCTGGAGTGGAAGACAGGGGGGTGAAAAACTGTTTTTT. Amino acids: CAWSGRQGGEKLFF.

This clone came up once. The chain employs TRBV2 and TRBJ2-1; D perhaps matches TRBD2 (6 bases). Per the germline V gene, CDR1 is SNHLY and CDR2 is FYNNEI. Trimming removed 11 bases from V and 4 bases from J, with 9 bases in between. The CDR3 sequence is 11 residues long. The CDR3 loop is CAPGRYNEQFF. The CDR3 nucleotides are TGTGCCCCGGGGAGGTACAATGAGCAGTTCTTC.

The rearrangement uses TRBV30 and TRBJ2-3; 7 bases agree with TRBD1. The CDR3 spans 11 residues. Germline V CDR1 and CDR2: GTSNPN, SVGIG (reference sequence). V gave up 4 bases and J gave up 10 bases; unmatched junction bases: 5. CDR3 region: CAWNVQGPQYF. As DNA, the CDR3 is TGTGCCTGGAACGTACAGGGGCCGCAGTATTTT.

The chain carries TRBV5-5 and TRBJ2-6; D uncertain. Per the germline V gene, CDR1 is SGHKS and CDR2 is YYEKEE (reference sequence). This CDR3 has 17 amino acids. V lost 3 bases and J 1 base, leaving 14 bases between the germline ends. This chain's CDR3 is CASSSEPPGSGANVLTF. CDR3 sequence (DNA): TGTGCCAGCAGCTCAGAACCCCCAGGATCTGGGGCCAACGTCCTGACTTTC.

The rearrangement joins TRBV18 to TRBJ2-2, with 7 bases matching TRBD1. Trimming removed 5 bases from V and 1 base from J; junction bases left unmatched: 4. Germline CDR1 reads KGHSH; CDR2 reads LQKENI. This CDR3 is 15 amino acids long. The CDR3 region has the DNA TGTGCCAGCTCAACGCGACAGGGGAACACCGGGGAGCTGTTTTTT. Its translation is CASSTRQGNTGELFF.

The chain has TRBV12-3 or TRBV12-4 and TRBJ1-2; maybe TRBD1 (6 bases). V lost 3 bases and J lost 4, with 9 bases in between. This CDR3 is built from 13 residues. The CDR3 is CASSLAGVYGYTF. The DNA of the CDR3 is TGTGCCAGCAGTTTGGCAGGGGTCTATGGCTACACCTTC.

In regard to this clone: The sample holds other DNA sequences that translate to the same CDR3. V usage is TRBV3-1 (or the pseudogene TRBV3-2) and J usage is TRBJ1-5, with D perhaps TRBD1 (5 bases). Germline V CDR1 and CDR2: LGHDT, YNNKEL (reference sequence). The V end was cut by 1 base, the J end by 7 bases, with 8 bases between. This CDR3 contains 13 residues. CDR3 region: CASSQAGGQPQHF. The CDR3 nucleotides read TGTGCCAGCAGCCAAGCCGGGGGACAGCCCCAGCATTTT.